This T cell receptor (beta chain) was observed in a study of blood T cell repertoires in COVID-19. The CDR3 is 16 amino acids. Germline-derived CDR1 and CDR2 are SNHLY and FYNNEI. V shed 6 bases, J shed 6 bases, and the junction held 12 bases outside the gene matches. Data came from immunoSEQ multiplex PCR; TCRdb stores just in-frame clones and leaves some out. The sample yields roughly 140,000 clones, 75% to 90% seen once. This receptor was identified in a woman aged 50 to 60 with acute or convalescent COVID-19. The chain combines TRBV2 with TRBJ2-2; 8 positions match TRBD1. The material sequenced was peripheral blood. CDR3: CASRQPGTGGPGELFF. Here the CDR3 DNA reads TGTGCCAGCAGACAACCTGGGACAGGAGGTCCCGGGGAGCTGTTTTTT.